This T cell receptor (beta chain) was found in a study of chemoradiotherapy in HPV16-positive cancers. Study-wide results and limits: During treatment, candidate HPV-specific clones and E7-related motifs expanded in tumor.

The ends lost 3 bases at V and 5 bases at J; junction bases unmatched: 0. The CDR3 spans 13 residues. The germline V gene has CDR1 LGHNA and CDR2 YSLEER. Samples were taken several times over chemoradiotherapy. Concerning this clone itself: Its specificity is not known.

TCRdb keeps only in-frame clones here, not all; method: immunoSEQ multiplex PCR. Of some 6,900 clones detected, around nine tenths appear once; the ten largest clones hold 1.5% to 2%. Sequenced here: blood, sampled from a patient who underwent chemoradiotherapy. V gene TRBV4-3 combines with J gene TRBJ1-4; 7 bases are a match to TRBD1. This receptor was obtained from a human donor with HPV-associated anogenital cancer. The CDR3 coding sequence is TGCGCCAGCAGCCACAGGGGGAATGAAAAACTGTTTTTT. Protein product: CASSHRGNEKLFF.